This TCR beta chain is from a study of cytomegalovirus exposure and HLA in healthy donors. For the study at large: Of all 400 or so donors who were genotyped, around 82% belonged to the Caucasian-associated ancestry cluster.

The PCR employed 60 Vbeta primers together with 13 Jbeta primers. Repertoires were generated with immunoSEQ multiplex PCR, while TCRdb's copy carries only in-frame clones and drops some. The sample consists of under 200,000 clones, over 70% of them appearing once. With regard to this clone: The antigen is undetermined.

V was pared by 6 bases and J by 3 bases, with 4 bases of the junction left unmatched. This CDR3 is 15 amino acids long. Germline assignment: CDR1 MRHNA and CDR2 SNTAGT. The study, taken as a whole, reports: Reports described diagnosis of cytomegalovirus status by the classifier as highly specific and sensitive.

V and J are TRBV6-4 and TRBJ2-2; 10 nucleotides line up with TRBD2. Sequenced sample: PBMCs. The source of this sequence is a woman aged 30 to 39 in good health and CMV-seronegative. CDR3 nucleotide sequence: TGTGCCAGCAGCTCCGGGACTAGCGACACCGGGGAGCTGTTTTTT. This gives the protein CASSSGTSDTGELFF.